A single sample is the source of the 2 T cell receptor beta chains below, sequenced in a study of control samples from healthy donors and cancer patients. Some clones are missing from TCRdb's copy, which holds only in-frame ones; the method was immunoSEQ multiplex PCR. Of approximately 150,000 clones in the sample, 94% were seen once. The sample was blood. All receptors derive from a middle-aged man in good health.

The V and J genes are TRBV27 and TRBJ2-3; 9 nucleotides match TRBD2. V lost 2 bases and J lost 5; bases outside the gene matches: 11. The CDR3 spans 17 residues. CDR1 MNHEY and CDR2 SMNVEV come from the germline V gene (reference sequence). The CDR3 region has the DNA TGTGCCAGCAGTTTAGGGCGGGGGGGGATTCCCGGAGATACGCAGTATTTT. Encoded protein: CASSLGRGGIPGDTQYF.

The rearrangement joins TRBV28 to TRBJ2-1; D gene unclear. This CDR3 is built from 14 residues. CDR1 and CDR2 (germline): MDHEN, SYDVKM. Trimming removed 3 bases from V and 9 bases from J, with 15 bases in between. In DNA form, the CDR3 reads TGTGCCAGCAGTTTCTTCTCGACTGGATTTGAGCAGTTCTTC. It translates to CASSFFSTGFEQFF.